Presented here are 30 T cell receptor beta chains from one specimen sequenced in a study of regulatory T cells in long-lasting Graves disease. The sample's time point: persistent/refractory GD, antithyroid drugs over 5 years with positive TRAb. Construction of the TCR library relied on RNA isolated from PBMCs. Libraries of TCR beta came from iRepertoire HTBI primers plus Arm-PCR of CDR3 regions. From the multiplex PCR reads, TCRdb called clonotypes with MiXCR, one entry per CDR3 protein. The table has some 470,000 distinct CDR3 sequences, around a fifth seen once; the top ten hold less than 9%. Source: peripheral blood mononuclear cells (PBMCs), taken when the disease was refractory, from a patient treated with antithyroid drugs. Receptor source: a female donor with Graves disease.

This clonotype occurred a few times. The rearrangement uses TRBV19 and TRBJ1-5, with D perhaps matching TRBD1 (6 bases). Trimming took off 5 bases at V and 1 base at J, with 24 bases between the two ends. Looked up from germline, CDR1 is LNHDA and CDR2 is SQIVND (reference sequence). There are 19 residues in the CDR3. The DNA for the CDR3 is TGTGCCAGTAGTCCCCTGACAGGCTGGCCCCTCGGGAGCAATCAGCCCCAGCATTTT. This codes for CASSPLTGWPLGSNQPQHF. Based on the CDR3 plus reference TRBV19 and TRBJ1-5, the full variable domain is DGGITQSPKYLFRKEGQNVTLSCEQNLNHDAMYWYRQDPGQGLRLIYYSQIVNDFQKGDIAEGYSVSREKKESFPLTVTSAQKNPTAFYLCASSPLTGWPLGSNQPQHFGDGTRLSIL.

This clonotype was detected only a few times. The J gene is TRBJ2-7, the V gene TRBV20-1; D unclear. Trimming left V 0 bases short and J 1 base short, with 10 bases between. The CDR3 sequence is 14 residues long. Germline V gives CDR1 DFQATT, CDR2 SNEGSKA (reference sequence). CDR3 bases: TGCAGTGCTAGAGATATGGGCAGATCCTACGAGCAGTACTTC. This gives the protein CSARDMGRSYEQYF.

In this sample, this clonotype turned up many times. V usage is TRBV12-3 or TRBV12-4 and J usage is TRBJ1-1; D not certain. The CDR3 has 16 residues. V was cut by 5 bases and J by 0 bases, with 16 bases left in between. The CDR3 DNA reads as TGTGCCAGCAGTCCTTCCGGAGTAGCGATGAACACTGAAGCTTTCTTT. Amino acid sequence: CASSPSGVAMNTEAFF.

This clonotype has a handful of counts. The gene calls are TRBV20-1 and TRBJ2-5, with 10 bases fitting TRBD2. The trim removed 3 bases at V and 5 bases at J, leaving 6 bases unmatched. This CDR3 comprises 14 residues. The germline CDR1 and CDR2 sequences are DFQATT and SNEGSKA (reference sequence). The CDR3 protein is CSARLAGGWETQYF. The DNA for the CDR3 is TGCAGTGCTAGGTTAGCGGGAGGATGGGAGACCCAGTACTTC.

There are a few counts of this clonotype. CDR3 in amino acids: CASSHQADTQYF. In DNA form, the CDR3 reads TGTGCCAGCAGCCATCAAGCAGATACGCAGTATTTT. The genes are TRBV11-2 and TRBJ2-3; the D is unclear. The CDR3 totals 12 residues. Per germline, CDR1 SGHAT and CDR2 FQNNGV. V was pared by 5 bases and J by 4 bases, with 7 bases between.

This clonotype was seen only a few times. The chain links TRBV7-9 to TRBJ2-3; 7 positions match TRBD1. The V and J ends lost 8 bases and 6 bases, in that order; junction bases with no gene match: 14. Germline assignment: CDR1 SEHNR and CDR2 FQNEAQ (reference sequence). CDR3 length: 15 residues. CDR3 protein: CASQLPTGISDTQYF. The DNA of the CDR3 is TGTGCCAGCCAACTGCCGACAGGGATTTCGGATACGCAGTATTTT.

This clonotype was observed a handful of times. The chain combines TRBV14 with TRBJ2-7; the D gene could be TRBD1 or TRBD2 (5 bases each). The V end was cut by 1 base, the J end by 1 base, with 8 bases between. The length of the CDR3 is 14 residues. Germline CDR1 and CDR2: SGHDN and FVKESK. The CDR3 bases are TGTGCCAGCAGCCAAGCCTGGGGGTCCTACGAGCAGTACTTC. Protein product: CASSQAWGSYEQYF.

The rearrangement joins TRBV5-5 to TRBJ1-1; 9 bases line up with TRBD1. The CDR3 sequence is 16 residues long. Germline V gene lookup returns CDR1 SGHKS and CDR2 YYEKEE (reference sequence). Trimming at V came to 2 bases and at J to 3 bases, leaving 8 bases not matched to a gene. The CDR3 nucleotides are TGTGCCAGCAGCTTATACAGGGGGCATGGGTACACTGAAGCTTTCTTT. Translated, it gives CASSLYRGHGYTEAFF.

This clonotype was seen repeatedly, ten times or more. The chain uses TRBV12-3 or TRBV12-4 and TRBJ1-5; D unclear. The CDR3 loop spans 15 amino acids. The germline V and J ends were trimmed by 2 bases and 3 bases, with 11 bases remaining between them. The CDR3 sequence is CASSLSSQLNQPQHF. CDR3 DNA sequence: TGTGCCAGCAGTTTATCATCACAACTCAATCAGCCCCAGCATTTT.

In its sample, this clonotype was seen many times. The genes are TRBV3-1 and TRBJ1-2; TRBD1 aligns across 9 bases. Trimming at V came to 0 bases and at J to 5 bases, leaving 4 bases not matched to a gene. The CDR3 has 15 residues. CDR1 and CDR2 (germline): LGHDT, YNNKEL (reference sequence). For the CDR3, the DNA is TGTGCCAGCAGCCAAGATACAGGGGGCGGATATGGCTACACCTTC. Amino acids: CASSQDTGGGYGYTF.

This clonotype was counted many times. CDR3 loop: CASSGQTQETQYF. The CDR3 nucleotides read TGTGCCAGCAGTGGACAGACCCAAGAGACCCAGTACTTC. The chain is built from TRBV6-1 and TRBJ2-5; D might be TRBD1 (5 bases). The germline gives CDR1 MNHNS, CDR2 SASEGT. V was pared by 4 bases and J by 1 base, with 7 bases between. The CDR3 spans 13 residues.

This clonotype was detected a few times. The rearrangement joins TRBV19 to TRBJ2-7; D not resolved. The germline V gene encodes CDR1 LNHDA and CDR2 SQIVND (reference sequence). The CDR3 sequence is 13 residues long. V was trimmed by 6 bases and J by 2 bases, leaving 11 bases between them. CDR3 nucleotides: TGTGCCAGTAGCTATAACTCGGCCTACGAGCAGTACTTC. Translated: CASSYNSAYEQYF. Together with reference TRBV19 and TRBJ2-7, the CDR3 gives the full variable domain: DGGITQSPKYLFRKEGQNVTLSCEQNLNHDAMYWYRQDPGQGLRLIYYSQIVNDFQKGDIAEGYSVSREKKESFPLTVTSAQKNPTAFYLCASSYNSAYEQYFGPGTRLTVT.

This clonotype was seen many times. V gene TRBV28 combines with J gene TRBJ1-6; D is unclear. The CDR3 has 16 amino acids. V lost 6 bases, J lost 0 bases, and 12 bases lay in between. CDR1 is MDHEN and CDR2 is SYDVKM in the germline V gene. CDR3 loop: CASSPDRSSYNSPLHF. Written as DNA, the CDR3 is TGTGCCAGCAGCCCCGACCGGAGCTCCTATAATTCACCCCTCCACTTT.

This clonotype was recorded many times. This chain links TRBV6-5 with TRBJ1-1, with 9 bases fitting TRBD1. V lost 2 bases to trimming and J lost 1 base; unmatched junction nucleotides: 8. The CDR3 length is 17 residues. Germline-derived CDR1 and CDR2 are MNHEY and SVGAGI. The DNA of the CDR3 is TGTGCCAGCAGTTACGATAACAGGGGGCTCACGAACACTGAAGCTTTCTTT. Amino acid sequence: CASSYDNRGLTNTEAFF.

As concerns this clonotype: A much larger clone is a single base away; this may be a read error. Because it lacks the conserved phenylalanine or tryptophan at the end, this CDR3 is likely a read error. The chain links TRBV29-1 to TRBJ1-2; no reliable D call. CDR1 and CDR2 from the germline V gene are SQVTM and ANQGSEA. The V gene lost 3 bases and the J gene lost 8 bases, with 10 bases spanning the gap. This CDR3 is built from 11 residues. The CDR3: CSVDVEPGYTL. CDR3 DNA: TGCAGCGTTGATGTTGAACCGGGCTACACCCTC.

The genes are TRBV18 and TRBJ2-3, with a tentative D call TRBD2 (5 bases). Trimming removed 1 base from V and 0 bases from J, with 8 bases in between. The CDR3 contains 15 residues. The germline CDR1 and CDR2 sequences are KGHSH and LQKENI. CDR3 sequence reads: CASSPRGGSTDTQYF. The CDR3 nucleotides read TGTGCCAGCTCACCACGCGGCGGGAGCACAGATACGCAGTATTTT. Complete variable domain (other parts from reference TRBV18 and TRBJ2-3): NAGVMQNPRHLVRRRGQEARLRCSPMKGHSHVYWYRQLPEEGLKFMVYLQKENIIDESGMPKERFSAEFPKEGPSILRIQQVVRGDSAAYFCASSPRGGSTDTQYFGPGTRLTVL.

This clonotype was recorded a few times. The junction departs from germline at one end; a sequencing error may be responsible. This chain uses TRBV4-1 with TRBJ2-7; D uncertain. CDR1 is MGHRA, CDR2 YSYEKL, per germline. This CDR3 has 17 amino acids. CDR3 in DNA: TGCGCCAGCGGCCAAGAGTGGTTATCGGTTGGAACCTACGAGCAGTACTTC. Protein sequence: CASGQEWLSVGTYEQYF.

This clonotype was detected only a few times. The V gene is TRBV7-8, the J gene TRBJ2-3; 13 bases are a match to TRBD2. J lost 5 bases, V lost 4 bases, and 6 bases had no gene match. Germline V gene lookup returns CDR1 SGHVS and CDR2 FQNEAQ. The CDR3 sequence is 16 residues long. The CDR3 DNA reads TGTGCCAGCAGCTCGTCGACTAGCGGGAGGAGAGATACGCAGTATTTT. This sequence encodes CASSSSTSGRRDTQYF.

Turning to this clonotype: One base away lies a much larger clone, so this may be a sequencing read error. It is unclear where the CDR3 begins or ends on the DNA, so no DNA is shown, and the CDR3 is as TCRdb lists it. The rearrangement links TRBV12-3 or TRBV12-4 to TRBJ2-7. The CDR3 is 12 amino acids long, termini counted. CDR3 region: CAGSFLAEEQYF.

The table lists this clonotype with a few counts. This chain joins TRBV7-6 and TRBJ2-3; possible D gene TRBD2, 6 bases. The germline V gene encodes CDR1 SGHVS and CDR2 FNYEAQ. V was clipped by 4 bases and J by 2 bases, with 13 bases between them. The CDR3 is 15 amino acids. The CDR3 loop reads CASSYAPDYTDTQYF. In DNA, the CDR3 is TGTGCCAGCAGCTATGCCCCGGACTACACAGATACGCAGTATTTT.

This clonotype was counted only a few times. This may stem from a read error, because a much larger clone lies one nucleotide away. The chain recombines TRBV9 with TRBJ1-2; D gene unclear. The CDR3 extends over 10 amino acids. V lost 3 bases and J 4 bases, leaving 1 base between the germline ends. Germline V lookup: CDR1 SGDLS, CDR2 YYNGEE. The CDR3 sequence: CASSGYGYTF. The DNA for the CDR3 is TGTGCCAGCAGCGGCTATGGCTACACCTTC.

The V and J genes are TRBV19 and TRBJ2-5; D is possibly TRBD2 (6 bases). V lost 5 bases and J 2 bases, leaving 15 bases between the germline ends. Germline-derived CDR1 and CDR2 are LNHDA and SQIVND (reference sequence). The CDR3 has 15 residues. This CDR3 is CASSVPGLLQETQYF. CDR3 nucleotides: TGTGCCAGTAGTGTTCCGGGACTGCTTCAAGAGACCCAGTACTTC.

There are many counts of this clonotype. The CDR3 sequence is CASSAMGQYTGELFF. Written as DNA, the CDR3 is TGTGCCAGCAGCGCAATGGGACAGTACACCGGGGAGCTGTTTTTT. The chain couples TRBV11-3 to TRBJ2-2; TRBD1 aligns across 7 bases. Germline V lookup: CDR1 SGHNT, CDR2 YENEEA. J gave up 3 bases and V 5 bases, and 6 bases lay outside the gene matches. The CDR3 has 15 residues.

This clonotype has a count of ten or more. The chain carries TRBV14 and TRBJ2-7; either TRBD1 or TRBD2 may fit D (5 bases each). The CDR3 runs 16 residues. Between the trimmed V and J ends, which lost 3 bases and 6 bases, there was a span of 21 bases. Germline V gene data show CDR1 as SGHDN and CDR2 as FVKESK. In DNA, the CDR3 is TGTGCCAGCAGCCAGGGGACCGGAGGTCCGTACGGCGAGCAGTACTTC. The encoded protein is CASSQGTGGPYGEQYF.

In its sample, this clonotype was seen many times. The rearrangement uses TRBV5-1 and TRBJ2-7; no reliable D call. This CDR3 has 12 residues. Per the germline V gene, CDR1 is SGHRS and CDR2 is YFSETQ. V gave up 6 bases and J gave up 5 bases, with 12 bases separating them. The CDR3 nucleotides are TGCGCCAGCAATTCTCTGGACCACGAGCAGTACTTC. Its translation: CASNSLDHEQYF.

The chain couples TRBV19 to TRBJ1-1; no firm D call. Trimming removed 6 bases at V and 1 base at J, with 12 bases between. The CDR3 sequence is 14 residues long. Germline V CDR1 and CDR2: LNHDA, SQIVND (reference sequence). The chain's CDR3 is CASSHEVENTEAFF. The DNA of the CDR3 is TGTGCCAGTAGCCATGAGGTGGAGAACACTGAAGCTTTCTTT.

The chain combines TRBV6-1 with TRBJ2-7, with a tentative D call TRBD2 (5 bases). The V end was cut by 6 bases, the J end by 2 bases, with 8 bases between. CDR3 length: 12 residues. CDR1 MNHNS and CDR2 SASEGT come from the germline V gene. CDR3 DNA sequence: TGTGCCAGCAGAACCGGGACCTACGAGCAGTACTTC. This translates into CASRTGTYEQYF.

This rearrangement joins TRBV20-1 to TRBJ2-7; TRBD1 matches 7 bases. The junction had 6 bases not matched to a gene; V was cut back by 0 bases and J by 1 base. This CDR3 contains 15 residues. In germline, CDR1 is DFQATT, CDR2 SNEGSKA (reference sequence). CDR3 nucleotides: TGCAGTGCTAGAGACGGACAGGCACTATCCTACGAGCAGTACTTC. The encoded protein is CSARDGQALSYEQYF.

This clonotype was seen ten or more times. The gene calls are TRBV12-3 or TRBV12-4 and TRBJ1-4; 7 positions match TRBD1. CDR3 length: 16 amino acids. V shed 5 bases and J 10 bases; nucleotides not matched to a gene: 16. CDR3 in amino acids: CASSPNTGRGHVKLFF. CDR3 nucleotide sequence: TGTGCCAGCAGTCCCAACACGGGTAGGGGGCATGTAAAACTGTTTTTT.

This clonotype was detected ten times or more. The genes are TRBV11-2 and TRBJ2-6; D may be TRBD2 (6 bases). V was pared by 5 bases and J by 0 bases, with 17 bases between. The germline CDR1 and CDR2 sequences are SGHAT and FQNNGV. This CDR3 spans 18 amino acids. In nucleotides, the CDR3 is TGTGCCAGCAGCAACCGGGACTTCAGCCTCTCTGGGGCCAACGTCCTGACTTTC. It yields the protein CASSNRDFSLSGANVLTF.